One sample yielded the 9 T cell receptor beta chains listed below, sequenced in a study of blood T cell repertoires in COVID-19 (dated by TCRdb to the early 2020s). Libraries came from the immunoSEQ multiplex PCR assay. This immuneACCESS table, as held by TCRdb, lists in-frame sequences with V and J called but not all clones. Of the missing ones, under half trace to an unresolved V gene in checked studies; the others have no known cause. The sample table contains 180,000 or so clones; only one count was recorded for about 85% of them. Together, the top ten hold 15% to 20% of the sample. Sequencing was carried out using peripheral blood. The origin of the receptors is a person aged 70 to 85 with COVID-19, enrolled during active disease.

The CDR3 bases are TGTGCCATCAGTGATGGGACAGCAAATTCACCCCTCCACTTT. It specifies CAISDGTANSPLHF. This chain joins TRBV10-3 and TRBJ1-6, with 7 bases aligning to TRBD1. The CDR3 has 14 residues. Unmatched junction bases numbered 3, after V lost 3 bases and J lost 7 bases. The V gene's germline CDR1 is ENHRY and CDR2 SYGVKD.

The chain employs TRBV5-1 and TRBJ2-7, with TRBD1 matching 12 bases. Germline values: CDR1 SGHRS, CDR2 YFSETQ. Trimming took 0 bases from V and 5 from J; bases not matched to a gene: 3. The CDR3 totals 15 residues. The CDR3 reads CASSLEGQGAHEQYF. In nucleotides, the CDR3 is TGCGCCAGCAGCTTGGAGGGACAGGGGGCCCACGAGCAGTACTTC.

The chain couples TRBV3-1 (or the pseudogene TRBV3-2) to TRBJ1-6; D is unresolved. The CDR3 sequence is 14 residues long. V dropped 6 bases and J dropped 7 bases, with 13 bases sitting between them. Per germline, CDR1 LGHDT and CDR2 YNNKEL (reference sequence). The CDR3 DNA sequence: TGTGCCAGCAGAGTACGAGGCGGCAATTCACCCCTCCACTTT. It yields the protein CASRVRGGNSPLHF.

This clone was found once. The chain has TRBV6-5 and TRBJ1-1; 9 nucleotides line up with TRBD1. The CDR3 is 12 amino acids. V shed 9 bases and J 11 bases; nucleotides not matched to a gene: 10. The germline gives CDR1 MNHEY, CDR2 SVGAGI. CDR3 sequence: CASSRDRERAFF. As DNA, the CDR3 is TGTGCCAGTAGTCGGGACAGGGAGAGGGCTTTCTTT.

The gene calls are TRBV18 and TRBJ2-1; unclear D gene. The CDR3 loop spans 14 amino acids. V lost 3 bases and J 5 bases, leaving 11 bases between the germline ends. Per the germline V gene, CDR1 is KGHSH and CDR2 is LQKENI. The CDR3 DNA is TGTGCCAGCTCACCCCCCAGGTTCGACAATGAGCAGTTCTTC. Translated, it gives CASSPPRFDNEQFF.

The chain employs TRBV19 and TRBJ2-1; possibly TRBD2 for D (6 bases). In germline, CDR1 is LNHDA, CDR2 SQIVND (reference sequence). The CDR3 loop spans 13 amino acids. Trimming took off 7 bases at V and 6 bases at J, with 13 bases between the two ends. CDR3 nucleotide sequence: TGTGCCAGTAAGACTAGGTTTACCAATGAGCAGTTCTTC. It specifies CASKTRFTNEQFF. Supplemented by reference TRBV19 and TRBJ2-1, the full variable domain reads DGGITQSPKYLFRKEGQNVTLSCEQNLNHDAMYWYRQDPGQGLRLIYYSQIVNDFQKGDIAEGYSVSREKKESFPLTVTSAQKNPTAFYLCASKTRFTNEQFFGPGTRLTVL.

The CDR3 bases are TGTGCCAGCAGTTTGTTCGGCGGTCAGCCCCAGCATTTT. Amino acids: CASSLFGGQPQHF. The chain combines TRBV28 with TRBJ1-5; D remains ambiguous. Germline CDR1 and CDR2: MDHEN and SYDVKM. Trimming shortened V by 3 bases and J by 6 bases, and 9 bases separated the two germline ends. This CDR3 is 13 amino acids long.

The chain joins TRBV9 to TRBJ1-2, with a tentative D call TRBD1 (6 bases). This CDR3 comprises 13 residues. From germline, CDR1 is SGDLS and CDR2 YYNGEE. Trimming removed 5 bases from V and 10 bases from J, with 18 bases in between. The CDR3 spells CASRGNREPDYTF. The CDR3 DNA is TGTGCCAGCAGGGGTAACAGGGAGCCAGACTACACCTTC.

This clone was found once. The V call is TRBV4-1, the J call TRBJ1-2, with D unclear. The CDR3 is 14 residues long. V gave up 2 bases and J gave up 2 bases, with 9 bases separating them. From germline, CDR1 is MGHRA and CDR2 YSYEKL. DNA for the CDR3: TGCGCCAGCAGCCAAAACCCCGGGAACTATGGCTACACCTTC. This encodes CASSQNPGNYGYTF.